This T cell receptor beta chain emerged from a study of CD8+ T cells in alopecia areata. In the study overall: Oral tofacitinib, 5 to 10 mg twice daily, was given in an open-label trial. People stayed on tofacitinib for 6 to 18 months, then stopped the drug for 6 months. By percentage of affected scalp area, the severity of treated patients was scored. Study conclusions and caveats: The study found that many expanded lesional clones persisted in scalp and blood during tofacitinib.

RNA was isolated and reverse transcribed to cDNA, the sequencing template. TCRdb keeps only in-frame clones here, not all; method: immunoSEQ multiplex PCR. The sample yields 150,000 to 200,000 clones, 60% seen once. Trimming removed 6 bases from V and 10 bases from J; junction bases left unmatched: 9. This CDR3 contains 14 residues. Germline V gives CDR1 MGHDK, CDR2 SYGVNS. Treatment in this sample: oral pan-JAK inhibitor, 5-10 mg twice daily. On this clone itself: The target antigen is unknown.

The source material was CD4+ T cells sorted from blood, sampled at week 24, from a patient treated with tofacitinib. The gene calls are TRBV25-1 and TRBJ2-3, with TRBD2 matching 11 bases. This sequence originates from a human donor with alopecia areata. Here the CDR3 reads CASSVAGGTVPQYF. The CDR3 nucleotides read TGTGCCAGCAGCGTAGCGGGAGGGACAGTCCCGCAGTATTTT.